These 7 T cell receptor beta chains were all obtained from the same sample, sequenced in a study of blood T cell repertoires in COVID-19. Only in-frame clones appear in the TCRdb table, and some are missing; sequencing was by immunoSEQ multiplex PCR. The data contain 150,000 to 200,000 clones, 70% to 85% of them singletons. Sequencing was done on a sample of peripheral blood. The source of these receptors is a woman in her thirties or forties with COVID-19, enrolled during active disease.

The J gene is TRBJ2-5, the V gene TRBV27, with D maybe TRBD2 (6 bases). CDR3 length: 15 residues. Germline V lookup: CDR1 MNHEY, CDR2 SMNVEV (reference sequence). V was trimmed by 3 bases and J by 4 bases, leaving 15 bases between them. The CDR3 loop reads CASSFFPSGGETQYF. The CDR3 DNA follows: TGTGCCAGCAGTTTTTTTCCGTCCGGGGGAGAGACCCAGTACTTC.

This chain uses TRBV5-4 with TRBJ2-1; TRBD1 agrees at 7 bases. V shed 2 bases, J shed 9 bases, and the junction held 5 bases outside the gene matches. Germline CDR1 reads SGHNT; CDR2 reads YYREEE (reference sequence). The CDR3 sequence is 13 residues long. CDR3 sequence: CASSFAPGGEQFF. Here the CDR3 DNA reads TGTGCCAGCAGCTTTGCTCCAGGGGGTGAGCAGTTCTTC.

In this sample, this clone turned up a few times. The chain couples TRBV7-3 to TRBJ1-1; unclear D gene. Trimming took off 5 bases at V and 1 base at J, with 8 bases between the two ends. Germline V gives CDR1 SGHTA, CDR2 FQGTGA. The CDR3 loop spans 13 amino acids. The CDR3 sequence: CASSREKNTEAFF. The CDR3 DNA is TGTGCCAGCAGCAGAGAGAAGAACACTGAAGCTTTCTTT.

Comment on this clone: This same CDR3 is encoded by further DNA sequences in the sample. V usage is TRBV18 and J usage is TRBJ1-4, with D possibly being TRBD1 (6 bases). From germline, CDR1 is KGHSH and CDR2 LQKENI. The V end was cut by 3 bases, the J end by 2 bases, with 10 bases between. This CDR3 is built from 15 residues. The CDR3 reads CASSPPGVTNEKLFF. The CDR3 region has the DNA TGTGCCAGCTCACCTCCAGGGGTGACTAATGAAAAACTGTTTTTT.

The CDR3 sequence is CSVTRLAGGSEQYF. The DNA of the CDR3 is TGCAGCGTAACAAGACTAGCGGGAGGGAGCGAGCAGTACTTC. This chain links TRBV29-1 with TRBJ2-7; 14 positions match TRBD2. V was pared by 6 bases and J by 6 bases, with 7 bases of the junction left unmatched. The CDR3 length is 14 residues. Germline lookup yields CDR1 SQVTM and CDR2 ANQGSEA.

The rearrangement links TRBV2 to TRBJ1-6; perhaps TRBD1 as D (6 bases). This CDR3 is 12 amino acids long. Germline CDR1 SNHLY, CDR2 FYNNEI. With 5 bases removed from V and 7 bases from J, the gap between germline ends came to 6 bases. CDR3 sequence reads: CASSTGNSPLHF. For the CDR3, the DNA is TGTGCCAGCAGTACAGGGAATTCACCCCTCCACTTT.

The chain uses TRBV18 and TRBJ1-5, with TRBD1 matching 10 bases. This CDR3 comprises 14 residues. Germline loops: CDR1 KGHSH, CDR2 LQKENI. V was pared by 3 bases and J by 4 bases, with 0 bases of the junction left unmatched. The CDR3 loop reads CASSPGQGNQPQHF. The CDR3 bases are TGTGCCAGCTCACCGGGACAGGGGAATCAGCCCCAGCATTTT. Full variable domain (remainder filled in from reference TRBV18 and TRBJ1-5): NAGVMQNPRHLVRRRGQEARLRCSPMKGHSHVYWYRQLPEEGLKFMVYLQKENIIDESGMPKERFSAEFPKEGPSILRIQQVVRGDSAAYFCASSPGQGNQPQHFGDGTRLSIL.